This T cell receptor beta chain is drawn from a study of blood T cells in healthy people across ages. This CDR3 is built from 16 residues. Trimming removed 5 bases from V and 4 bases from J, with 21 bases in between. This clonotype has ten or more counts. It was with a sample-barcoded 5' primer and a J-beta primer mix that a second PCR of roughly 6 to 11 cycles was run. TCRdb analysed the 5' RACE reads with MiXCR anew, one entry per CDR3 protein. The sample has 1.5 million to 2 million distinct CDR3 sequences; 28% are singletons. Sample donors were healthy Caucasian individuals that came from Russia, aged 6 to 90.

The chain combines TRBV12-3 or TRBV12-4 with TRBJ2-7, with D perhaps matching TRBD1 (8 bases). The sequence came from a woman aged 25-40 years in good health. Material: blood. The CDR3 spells CASSRGGRGRVYEQYF. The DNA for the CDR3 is TGTGCCAGCAGTAGGGGGGGCAGGGGGCGCGTATACGAGCAGTACTTC.